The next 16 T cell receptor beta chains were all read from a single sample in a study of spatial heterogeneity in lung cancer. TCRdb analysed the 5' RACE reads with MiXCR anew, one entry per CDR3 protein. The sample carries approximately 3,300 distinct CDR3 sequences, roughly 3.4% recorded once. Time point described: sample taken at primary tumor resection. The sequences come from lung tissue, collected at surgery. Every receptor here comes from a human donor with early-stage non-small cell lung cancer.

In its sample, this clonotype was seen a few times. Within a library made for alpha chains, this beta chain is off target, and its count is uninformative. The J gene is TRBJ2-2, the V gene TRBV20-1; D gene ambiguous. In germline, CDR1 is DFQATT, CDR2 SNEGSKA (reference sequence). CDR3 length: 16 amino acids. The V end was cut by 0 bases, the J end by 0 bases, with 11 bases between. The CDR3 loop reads CSARDLTAANTGELFF. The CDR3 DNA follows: TGCAGTGCTAGAGATTTAACAGCCGCGAACACCGGGGAGCTGTTTTTT.

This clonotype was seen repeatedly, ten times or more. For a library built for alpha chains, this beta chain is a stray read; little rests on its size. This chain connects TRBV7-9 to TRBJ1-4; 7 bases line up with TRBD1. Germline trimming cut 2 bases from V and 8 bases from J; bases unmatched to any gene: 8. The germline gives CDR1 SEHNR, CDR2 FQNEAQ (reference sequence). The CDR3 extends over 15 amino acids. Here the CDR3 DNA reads TGTGCCAGCAGCTTAATGGGGACAGACGGGGAAAAACTGTTTTTT. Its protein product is CASSLMGTDGEKLFF. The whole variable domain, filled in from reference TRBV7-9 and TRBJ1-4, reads DTGVSQNPRHKITKRGQNVTFRCDPISEHNRLYWYRQTLGQGPEFLTYFQNEAQLEKSRLLSDRFSAERPKGSFSTLEIQRTEQGDSAMYLCASSLMGTDGEKLFFGSGTQLSVL.

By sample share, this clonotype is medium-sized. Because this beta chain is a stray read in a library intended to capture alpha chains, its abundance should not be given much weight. The CDR3 DNA follows: TGCGCCAGCAGCAGAACTTCTAGCACAGATACGCAGTATTTT. It specifies CASSRTSSTDTQYF. The chain uses TRBV5-1 and TRBJ2-3; D gene ambiguous. This CDR3 has 14 amino acids. Germline-derived CDR1 and CDR2 are SGHRS and YFSETQ. Trimming took off 4 bases at V and 0 bases at J, with 9 bases between the two ends.

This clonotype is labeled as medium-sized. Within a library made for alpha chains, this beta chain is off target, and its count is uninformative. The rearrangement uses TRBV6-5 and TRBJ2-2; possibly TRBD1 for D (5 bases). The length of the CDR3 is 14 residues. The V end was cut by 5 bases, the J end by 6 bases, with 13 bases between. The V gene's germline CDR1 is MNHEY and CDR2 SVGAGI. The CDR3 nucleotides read TGTGCCAGCAGTCCCTCCCAGGGCGCCGGGGAGCTGTTTTTT. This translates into CASSPSQGAGELFF.

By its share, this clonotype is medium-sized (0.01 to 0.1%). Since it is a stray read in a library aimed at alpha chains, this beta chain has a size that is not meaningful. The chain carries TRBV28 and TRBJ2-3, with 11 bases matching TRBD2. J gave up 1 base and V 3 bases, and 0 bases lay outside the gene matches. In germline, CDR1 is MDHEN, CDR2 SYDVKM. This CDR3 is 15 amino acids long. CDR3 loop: CASSFSGGGTDTQYF. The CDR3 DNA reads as TGTGCCAGCAGTTTTAGCGGGGGGGGCACAGATACGCAGTATTTT. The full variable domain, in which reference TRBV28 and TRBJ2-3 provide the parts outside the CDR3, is DVKVTQSSRYLVKRTGEKVFLECVQDMDHENMFWYRQDPGLGLRLIYFSYDVKMKEKGDIPEGYSVSREKKERFSLILESASTNQTSMYLCASSFSGGGTDTQYFGPGTRLTVL.

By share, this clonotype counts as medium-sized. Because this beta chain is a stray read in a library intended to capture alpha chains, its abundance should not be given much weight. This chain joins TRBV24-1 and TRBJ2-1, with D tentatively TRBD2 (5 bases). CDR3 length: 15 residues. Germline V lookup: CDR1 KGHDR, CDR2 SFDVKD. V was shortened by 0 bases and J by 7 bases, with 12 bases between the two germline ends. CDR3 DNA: TGTGCCACCAGTGATTTGCATCTAGCCAAGAATGAGCAGTTCTTC. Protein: CATSDLHLAKNEQFF.

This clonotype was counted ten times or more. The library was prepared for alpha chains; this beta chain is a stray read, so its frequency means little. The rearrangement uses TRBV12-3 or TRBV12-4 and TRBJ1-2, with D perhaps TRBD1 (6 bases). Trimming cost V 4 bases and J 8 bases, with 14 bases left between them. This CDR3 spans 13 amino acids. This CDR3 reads CASSSGTIRGYTF. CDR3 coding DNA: TGTGCCAGCAGTTCCGGGACAATAAGGGGCTACACCTTC.

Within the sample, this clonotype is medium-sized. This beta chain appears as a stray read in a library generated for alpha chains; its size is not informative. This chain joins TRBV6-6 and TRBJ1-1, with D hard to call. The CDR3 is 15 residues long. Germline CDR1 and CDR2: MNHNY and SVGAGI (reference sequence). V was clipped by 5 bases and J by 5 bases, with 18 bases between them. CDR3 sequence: CASSKRDGRATEAFF. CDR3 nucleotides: TGTGCCAGCAGTAAGCGAGACGGGAGGGCAACTGAAGCTTTCTTT.

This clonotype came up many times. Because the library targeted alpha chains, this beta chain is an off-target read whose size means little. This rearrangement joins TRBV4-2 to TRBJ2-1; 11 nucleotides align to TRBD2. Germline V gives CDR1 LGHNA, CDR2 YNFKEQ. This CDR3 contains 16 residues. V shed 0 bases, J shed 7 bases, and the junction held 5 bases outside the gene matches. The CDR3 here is CASSQDSSGGFNEQFF. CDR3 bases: TGTGCCAGCAGCCAAGACTCTAGCGGGGGGTTTAATGAGCAGTTCTTC.

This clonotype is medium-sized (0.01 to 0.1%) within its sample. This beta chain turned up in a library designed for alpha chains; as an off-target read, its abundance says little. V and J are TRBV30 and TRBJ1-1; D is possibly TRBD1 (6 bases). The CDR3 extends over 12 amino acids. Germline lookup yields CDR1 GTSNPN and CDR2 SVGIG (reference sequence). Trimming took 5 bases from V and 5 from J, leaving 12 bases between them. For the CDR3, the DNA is TGTGCCTGGGGAACGACAGGAACTGAAGCTTTCTTT. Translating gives CAWGTTGTEAFF.

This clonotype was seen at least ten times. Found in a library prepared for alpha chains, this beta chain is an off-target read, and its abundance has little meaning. CDR3 loop: CASSLGRGGHNEQFF. The CDR3 DNA reads as TGTGCCAGCAGCTTAGGCCGGGGGGGCCACAATGAGCAGTTCTTC. The J gene is TRBJ2-1, the V gene TRBV11-2; 8 nucleotides line up with TRBD2. The CDR3 spans 15 residues. Trimming at V came to 1 base and at J to 5 bases, leaving 4 bases not matched to a gene. CDR1 is SGHAT, CDR2 FQNNGV, per germline.

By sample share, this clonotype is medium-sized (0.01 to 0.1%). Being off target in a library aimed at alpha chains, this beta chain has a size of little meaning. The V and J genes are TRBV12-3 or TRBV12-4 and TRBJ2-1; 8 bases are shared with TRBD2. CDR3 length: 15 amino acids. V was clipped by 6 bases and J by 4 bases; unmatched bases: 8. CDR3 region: CASSLQSGGYNEQFF. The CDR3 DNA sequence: TGTGCCAGCAGCCTCCAGAGCGGGGGTTACAATGAGCAGTTCTTC.

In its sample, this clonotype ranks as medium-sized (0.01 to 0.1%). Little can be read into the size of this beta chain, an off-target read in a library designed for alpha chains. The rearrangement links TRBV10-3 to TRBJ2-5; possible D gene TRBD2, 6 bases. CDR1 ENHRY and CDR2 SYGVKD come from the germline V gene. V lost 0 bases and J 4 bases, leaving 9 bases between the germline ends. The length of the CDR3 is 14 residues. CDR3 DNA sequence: TGTGCCATCAGTGAGTCGACGGAGGGAGAGACCCAGTACTTC. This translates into CAISESTEGETQYF.

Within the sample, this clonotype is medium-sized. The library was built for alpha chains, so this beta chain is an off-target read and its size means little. The CDR3 nucleotides are TGTGCCAGCAGTGTTTCGGCAACCTACGAGCAGTACTTC. It yields the protein CASSVSATYEQYF. The V call is TRBV2, the J call TRBJ2-7; D is uncertain. Germline CDR1 is SNHLY and CDR2 is FYNNEI. V lost 4 bases and J lost 2, with 9 bases in between. CDR3 length equals 13 residues.

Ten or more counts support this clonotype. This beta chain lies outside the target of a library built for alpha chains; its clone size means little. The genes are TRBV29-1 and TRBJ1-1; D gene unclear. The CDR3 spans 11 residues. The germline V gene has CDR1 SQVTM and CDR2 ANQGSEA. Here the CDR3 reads CSSIRNTEAFF. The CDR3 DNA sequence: TGCAGTTCAATCAGGAACACTGAAGCTTTCTTT. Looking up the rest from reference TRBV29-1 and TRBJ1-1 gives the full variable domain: SAVISQKPSRDICQRGTSLTIQCQVDSQVTMMFWYRQQPGQSLTLIATANQGSEATYESGFVIDKFPISRPNLTFSTLTVSNMSPEDSSIYLCSSIRNTEAFFGQGTRLTVV.

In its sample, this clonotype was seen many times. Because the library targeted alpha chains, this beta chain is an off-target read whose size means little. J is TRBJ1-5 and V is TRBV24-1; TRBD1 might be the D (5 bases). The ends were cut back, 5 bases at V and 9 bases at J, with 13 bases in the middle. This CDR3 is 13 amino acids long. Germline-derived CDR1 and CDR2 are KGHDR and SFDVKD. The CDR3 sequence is CATSARGPGPQHF. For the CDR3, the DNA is TGTGCCACCAGTGCGAGGGGCCCAGGGCCCCAGCATTTT.